Each of the 5 T cell receptor beta chains below was sequenced from the same sample in a study of early T cells in non-severe SARS-CoV-2 infection. TCRdb called the 5' RACE reads again in MiXCR, with one record for every CDR3 protein. The sample has 45,000 to 70,000 distinct CDR3 sequences, around a tenth seen once. Sequenced sample: whole blood. The receptors derive from an adult who was a healthcare worker with PCR-confirmed SARS-CoV-2 infection or an uninfected control (not recorded which).

This clonotype was counted many times. The rearrangement uses TRBV5-1 and TRBJ1-5, with D perhaps matching TRBD1 (5 bases). Trimming left V 4 bases short and J 2 bases short, with 10 bases between. The CDR3 length is 14 residues. In germline, CDR1 is SGHRS, CDR2 YFSETQ. For the CDR3, the DNA is TGCGCCAGCAGCCCAGACAGTGGCAATCAGCCCCAGCATTTT. Residues: CASSPDSGNQPQHF.

In the case of this clonotype: A junction boundary mismatches the germline segment, possibly from a read error. The gene calls are TRBV11-3 and TRBJ2-3; D is unclear. There are 12 residues in the CDR3. Germline CDR1 SGHNT, CDR2 YENEEA. In DNA form, the CDR3 reads TGTGCCAGCAGCTTATACCCCGCCCGGTTGGATTTT. Protein sequence: CASSLYPARLDF. The complete variable domain, with remaining parts taken from reference TRBV11-3 and TRBJ2-3, reads EAGVVQSPRYKIIEKKQPVAFWCNPISGHNTLYWYLQNLGQGPELLIRYENEEAVDDSQLPKDRFSAERLKGVDSTLKIQPAELGDSAVYLCASSLYPARLDFGPGTRLTVL.

The chain carries TRBV28 and TRBJ2-7; D may correspond to TRBD1 or TRBD2 (5 bases each). CDR3 size: 16 residues. The germline V and J ends were trimmed by 4 bases and 0 bases, with 16 bases remaining between them. The germline gives CDR1 MDHEN, CDR2 SYDVKM. The CDR3 here is CASSWGPGSSSYEQYF. The DNA for the CDR3 is TGTGCCAGCAGTTGGGGCCCGGGATCGAGCTCCTACGAGCAGTACTTC.

This clonotype was seen repeatedly, ten times or more. V gene TRBV2 combines with J gene TRBJ2-1; D remains unclear. The CDR3 consists of 16 residues. The germline CDR1 and CDR2 sequences are SNHLY and FYNNEI. Trimming cost V 6 bases and J 0 bases, with 15 bases left between them. Here the CDR3 reads CASRLRRTSSYNEQFF. In DNA, the CDR3 is TGTGCCAGCAGGCTACGCAGAACAAGCTCCTACAATGAGCAGTTCTTC.

The chain combines TRBV20-1 with TRBJ2-4, with 10 nucleotides matching TRBD2. Per the germline V gene, CDR1 is DFQATT and CDR2 is SNEGSKA (reference sequence). This CDR3 is built from 16 residues. V gave up 0 bases and J gave up 5 bases; unmatched junction bases: 7. This CDR3 reads CSARDASGRAQNIQYF. CDR3 nucleotide sequence: TGCAGTGCTAGAGATGCAAGCGGGAGGGCCCAAAACATTCAGTACTTC.